The 15 T cell receptor beta chains below come from one sample, sequenced in a study of blood T cell repertoires in COVID-19. Using immunoSEQ multiplex PCR, the repertoire was profiled, and TCRdb retains in-frame clones only, with some absent. The sample has about 220,000 clones; around 83% are singletons. Sequenced material: peripheral blood. Source of these receptors: a woman in her 70s with COVID-19, enrolled during active disease.

This chain links TRBV7-2 with TRBJ1-1, with 9 bases aligning to TRBD1. This CDR3 is 15 amino acids long. The V segment lost 4 bases and the J segment 4 bases; nucleotides outside the gene matches: 7. The germline gives CDR1 SGHTA, CDR2 FQGNSA. The DNA of the CDR3 is TGTGCCAGCAGCTACACAGGGGGCTCTGGCACTGAAGCTTTCTTT. Translated, it gives CASSYTGGSGTEAFF.

In its sample, this clone was seen once. This sequence joins TRBV7-3 and TRBJ1-6, with D perhaps TRBD1 (5 bases). Trimming took off 1 base at V and 5 bases at J, with 12 bases between the two ends. CDR3 size: 16 residues. Germline CDR1 is SGHTA and CDR2 is FQGTGA. In nucleotides, the CDR3 is TGTGCCAGCAGCTTAATTGGTCGGGGGGATAATTCACCCCTCCACTTT. Translating gives CASSLIGRGDNSPLHF.

This CDR3 reads CASSPGIAENTEAFF. CDR3 in DNA: TGTGCCAGCTCACCAGGAATAGCAGAGAACACTGAAGCTTTCTTT. This chain links TRBV18 with TRBJ1-1; the D is unclear. Germline V gives CDR1 KGHSH, CDR2 LQKENI. CDR3 size: 15 residues. V was shortened by 2 bases and J by 1 base, with 11 bases between the two germline ends.

This clone was counted at least ten times. The V call is TRBV7-2, the J call TRBJ1-2, with a tentative D call TRBD1 (5 bases). Germline assignment: CDR1 SGHTA and CDR2 FQGNSA. Trimming removed 3 bases from V and 6 bases from J, with 17 bases in between. The CDR3 has 15 amino acids. The CDR3 bases are TGTGCCAGCAGCTTTGGGGCGGCTTTGAGAGATGGCTACACCTTC. Translating gives CASSFGAALRDGYTF.

The chain has TRBV5-1 and TRBJ2-1, with TRBD2 matching over 8 bases. Germline values: CDR1 SGHRS, CDR2 YFSETQ. J lost 9 bases, V lost 3 bases, and 5 bases had no gene match. This CDR3 is built from 13 residues. This CDR3 is CASSSARGGEQFF. The CDR3 coding sequence is TGCGCCAGCAGCTCCGCTCGGGGGGGTGAGCAGTTCTTC.

The chain carries TRBV18 and TRBJ2-7, with 10 bases lining up with TRBD2. The CDR3 length is 16 residues. Germline values: CDR1 KGHSH, CDR2 LQKENI. J gave up 5 bases and V 2 bases, and 9 bases lay outside the gene matches. CDR3: CASSPIASGRGHEQYF. In DNA form, the CDR3 reads TGTGCCAGCTCACCAATCGCTAGCGGGAGAGGCCACGAGCAGTACTTC.

The V and J genes are TRBV28 and TRBJ1-4; 7 bases are a match to TRBD1. This CDR3 has 16 residues. Germline CDR1 is MDHEN and CDR2 is SYDVKM. With V trimmed by 3 bases and J by 0 bases, 4 bases remained unmatched. CDR3 loop: CASSFTGATTNEKLFF. The CDR3 DNA follows: TGTGCCAGCAGTTTCACAGGGGCGACAACTAATGAAAAACTGTTTTTT. Based on the CDR3 plus reference TRBV28 and TRBJ1-4, the full variable domain is DVKVTQSSRYLVKRTGEKVFLECVQDMDHENMFWYRQDPGLGLRLIYFSYDVKMKEKGDIPEGYSVSREKKERFSLILESASTNQTSMYLCASSFTGATTNEKLFFGSGTQLSVL.

J is TRBJ1-5 and V is TRBV24-1; D is ambiguous. The germline gives CDR1 KGHDR, CDR2 SFDVKD. This CDR3 comprises 14 residues. Trimming pared 1 base from V and 5 bases from J, leaving 8 bases between. The CDR3 DNA reads as TGTGCCACCAGTGATTTTTCGGGAGATCAGCCCCAGCATTTT. Its protein product is CATSDFSGDQPQHF.

The chain employs TRBV11-3 and TRBJ2-7, with D possibly being TRBD1 (7 bases). Germline CDR1 reads SGHNT; CDR2 reads YENEEA. V gave up 5 bases and J gave up 2 bases, with 13 bases separating them. The CDR3 is 14 residues long. CDR3 sequence (DNA): TGTGCCAGCAGCCAGGGGGGACTGACCTACGAGCAGTACTTC. It encodes CASSQGGLTYEQYF. The variable domain in full, with the rest retrieved from reference TRBV11-3 and TRBJ2-7, is EAGVVQSPRYKIIEKKQPVAFWCNPISGHNTLYWYLQNLGQGPELLIRYENEEAVDDSQLPKDRFSAERLKGVDSTLKIQPAELGDSAVYLCASSQGGLTYEQYFGPGTRLTVT.

V gene TRBV19 combines with J gene TRBJ1-4; D is uncertain. Germline assignment: CDR1 LNHDA and CDR2 SQIVND (reference sequence). The CDR3 is 14 amino acids. V was pared by 7 bases and J by 5 bases, with 14 bases between. Here the CDR3 DNA reads TGTGCCAGTAAGAATGACTACCTAAATGAAAAACTGTTTTTT. As protein: CASKNDYLNEKLFF.

This chain joins TRBV28 and TRBJ1-1; D unclear. CDR3 length equals 12 residues. The V gene lost 6 bases and the J gene lost 10 bases, with 15 bases spanning the gap. Germline V gene sequence: CDR1 MDHEN, CDR2 SYDVKM. The DNA of the CDR3 is TGTGCCAGCAGACTTGAATCGCGGGGAGCTTTCTTT. Amino acid sequence: CASRLESRGAFF.

The rearrangement joins TRBV4-3 to TRBJ2-7; 11 bases line up with TRBD2. Germline assignment: CDR1 LGHNA and CDR2 YSLEER. The CDR3 spans 16 residues. Losses at the gene ends were 4 bases for V and 2 bases for J; bases not matched to a gene: 7. The CDR3 reads CASSRTGTSGTYEQYF. In nucleotides, the CDR3 is TGCGCCAGCAGCCGAACGGGGACTAGCGGAACCTACGAGCAGTACTTC.

For the CDR3, the DNA is TGTGCCAGCAGGTGGTCCCGGGGACAGAACTATGGCTACACCTTC. It yields the protein CASRWSRGQNYGYTF. The chain recombines TRBV2 with TRBJ1-2; 7 bases align to TRBD1. The CDR3 spans 15 residues. The J segment lost 2 bases and the V segment lost 6 bases, leaving 9 bases of the junction unmatched. Germline lookup yields CDR1 SNHLY and CDR2 FYNNEI.

The V gene is TRBV7-2, the J gene TRBJ1-5, with 9 bases that match TRBD1. CDR3 length: 15 residues. V gave up 3 bases and J gave up 6 bases; unmatched junction bases: 6. Germline V CDR1 and CDR2: SGHTA, FQGNSA. The CDR3 bases are TGTGCCAGCAGCTTGGGACAGGGAAAAGGTCAGCCCCAGCATTTT. This translates into CASSLGQGKGQPQHF.

The chain joins TRBV19 to TRBJ2-5; maybe TRBD1 (6 bases). The CDR3 has 13 residues. Looked up from germline, CDR1 is LNHDA and CDR2 is SQIVND (reference sequence). V gave up 4 bases and J gave up 4 bases, with 10 bases separating them. The CDR3 is CASSTLRGETQYF. The CDR3 nucleotides are TGTGCCAGTAGTACCCTCAGGGGAGAGACCCAGTACTTC.